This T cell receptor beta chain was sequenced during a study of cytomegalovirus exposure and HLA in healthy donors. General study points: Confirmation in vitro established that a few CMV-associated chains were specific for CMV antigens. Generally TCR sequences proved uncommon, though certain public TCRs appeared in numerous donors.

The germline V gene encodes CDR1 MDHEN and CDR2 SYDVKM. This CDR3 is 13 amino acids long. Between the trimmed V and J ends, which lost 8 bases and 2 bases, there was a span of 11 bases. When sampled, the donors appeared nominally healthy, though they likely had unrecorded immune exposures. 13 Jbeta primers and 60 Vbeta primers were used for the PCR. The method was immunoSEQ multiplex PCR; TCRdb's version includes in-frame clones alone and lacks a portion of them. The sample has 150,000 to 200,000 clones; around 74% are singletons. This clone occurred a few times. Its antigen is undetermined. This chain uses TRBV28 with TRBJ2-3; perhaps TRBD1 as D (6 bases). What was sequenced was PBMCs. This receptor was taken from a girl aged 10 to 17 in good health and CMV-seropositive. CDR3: CASRVGATDTQYF. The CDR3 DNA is TGTGCCAGCCGAGTGGGGGCCACAGATACGCAGTATTTT.